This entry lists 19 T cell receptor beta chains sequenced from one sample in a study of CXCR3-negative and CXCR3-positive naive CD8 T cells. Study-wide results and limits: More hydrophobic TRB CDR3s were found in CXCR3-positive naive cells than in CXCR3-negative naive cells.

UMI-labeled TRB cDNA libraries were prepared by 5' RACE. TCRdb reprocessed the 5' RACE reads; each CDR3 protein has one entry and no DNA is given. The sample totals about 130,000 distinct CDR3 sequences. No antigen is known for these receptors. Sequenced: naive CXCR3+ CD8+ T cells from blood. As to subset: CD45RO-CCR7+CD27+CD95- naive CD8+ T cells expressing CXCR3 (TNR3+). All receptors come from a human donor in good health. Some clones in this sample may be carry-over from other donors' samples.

The CDR3 protein is CASSLEQRSYNEQFF. The chain is built from TRBV5-1 and TRBJ2-1. There are 15 residues in the CDR3. Germline V gene lookup returns CDR1 SGHRS and CDR2 YFSETQ.

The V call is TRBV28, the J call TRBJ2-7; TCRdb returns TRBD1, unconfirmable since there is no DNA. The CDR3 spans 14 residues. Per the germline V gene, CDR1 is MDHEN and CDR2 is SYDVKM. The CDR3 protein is CASTSGAGSYEQYF.

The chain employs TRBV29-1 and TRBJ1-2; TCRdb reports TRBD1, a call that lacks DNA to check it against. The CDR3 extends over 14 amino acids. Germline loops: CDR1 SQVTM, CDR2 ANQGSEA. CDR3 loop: CSVETWTGGYGYTF.

The CDR3 reads CASSSDRGTPYEQYF. The genes are TRBV19 and TRBJ2-7; lacking DNA, the TRBD1 call made by TCRdb goes unchecked. Germline CDR1 reads LNHDA; CDR2 reads SQIVND (reference sequence). This CDR3 comprises 15 residues.

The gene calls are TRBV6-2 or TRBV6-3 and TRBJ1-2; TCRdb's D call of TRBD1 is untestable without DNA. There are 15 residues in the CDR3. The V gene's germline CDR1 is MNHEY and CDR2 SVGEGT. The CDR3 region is CASIRDRDGLWGYTF.

The chain's CDR3 is CASRPSGRDNEQFF. The rearrangement links TRBV27 to TRBJ2-1; TCRdb picks TRBD2, but there is no DNA to check that call. The CDR3 is 14 amino acids. Germline V CDR1 and CDR2: MNHEY, SMNVEV (reference sequence).

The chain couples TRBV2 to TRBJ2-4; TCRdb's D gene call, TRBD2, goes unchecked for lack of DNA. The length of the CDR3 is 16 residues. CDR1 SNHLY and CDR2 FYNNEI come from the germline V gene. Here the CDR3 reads CASSEAMGPAKNIQYF.

This CDR3 is CASSPDPGGYGYTF. V and J are TRBV4-1 and TRBJ1-2; TCRdb's assignment of TRBD1 cannot be checked, as there is no DNA. The CDR3 has 14 residues. CDR1 is MGHRA and CDR2 is YSYEKL in the germline V gene.

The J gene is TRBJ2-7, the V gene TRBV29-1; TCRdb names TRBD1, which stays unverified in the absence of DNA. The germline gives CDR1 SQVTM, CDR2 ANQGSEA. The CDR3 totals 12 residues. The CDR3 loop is CSVGTGPYEQYF.

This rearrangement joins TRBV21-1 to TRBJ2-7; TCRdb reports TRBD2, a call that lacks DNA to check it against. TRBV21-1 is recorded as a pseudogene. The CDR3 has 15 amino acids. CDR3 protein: CASSKGSREYDEQYF.

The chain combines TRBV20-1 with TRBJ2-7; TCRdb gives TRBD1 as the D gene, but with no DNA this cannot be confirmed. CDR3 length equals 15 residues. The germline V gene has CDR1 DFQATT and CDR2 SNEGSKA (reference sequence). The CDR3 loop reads CSARDRDRGFYEQYF.

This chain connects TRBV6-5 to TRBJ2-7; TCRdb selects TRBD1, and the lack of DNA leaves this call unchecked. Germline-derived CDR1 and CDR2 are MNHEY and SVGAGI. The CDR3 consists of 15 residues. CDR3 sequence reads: CASTSSSGGPYEQYF.

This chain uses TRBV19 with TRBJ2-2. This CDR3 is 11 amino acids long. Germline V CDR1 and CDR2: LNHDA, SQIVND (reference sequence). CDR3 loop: CASSMTGELFF.

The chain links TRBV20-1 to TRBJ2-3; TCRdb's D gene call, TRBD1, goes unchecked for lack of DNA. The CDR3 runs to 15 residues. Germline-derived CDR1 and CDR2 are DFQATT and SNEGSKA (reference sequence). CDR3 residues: CSASAPSASTDTQYF.

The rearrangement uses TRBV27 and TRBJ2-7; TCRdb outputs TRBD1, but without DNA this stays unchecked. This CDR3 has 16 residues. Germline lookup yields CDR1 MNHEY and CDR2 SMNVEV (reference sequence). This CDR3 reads CASSSRQGAWVHEQYF.

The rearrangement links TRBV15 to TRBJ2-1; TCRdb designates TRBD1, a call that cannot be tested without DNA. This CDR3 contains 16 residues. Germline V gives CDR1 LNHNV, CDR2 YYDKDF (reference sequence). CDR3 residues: CATSRGTGGFFNEQFF.

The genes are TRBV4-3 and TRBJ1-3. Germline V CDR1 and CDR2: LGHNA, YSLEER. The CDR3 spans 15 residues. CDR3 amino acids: CASSQDHASGNTIYF.

The CDR3 here is CASSQDQREDTQYF. The rearrangement uses TRBV4-1 and TRBJ2-3; checking the TCRdb D call of TRBD2 is not possible without DNA. This CDR3 is built from 14 residues. The germline V gene has CDR1 MGHRA and CDR2 YSYEKL.

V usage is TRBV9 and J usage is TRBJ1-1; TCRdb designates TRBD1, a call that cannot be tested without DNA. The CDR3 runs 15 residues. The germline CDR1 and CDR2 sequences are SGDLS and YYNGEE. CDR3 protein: CASSVTGGMNTEAFF.